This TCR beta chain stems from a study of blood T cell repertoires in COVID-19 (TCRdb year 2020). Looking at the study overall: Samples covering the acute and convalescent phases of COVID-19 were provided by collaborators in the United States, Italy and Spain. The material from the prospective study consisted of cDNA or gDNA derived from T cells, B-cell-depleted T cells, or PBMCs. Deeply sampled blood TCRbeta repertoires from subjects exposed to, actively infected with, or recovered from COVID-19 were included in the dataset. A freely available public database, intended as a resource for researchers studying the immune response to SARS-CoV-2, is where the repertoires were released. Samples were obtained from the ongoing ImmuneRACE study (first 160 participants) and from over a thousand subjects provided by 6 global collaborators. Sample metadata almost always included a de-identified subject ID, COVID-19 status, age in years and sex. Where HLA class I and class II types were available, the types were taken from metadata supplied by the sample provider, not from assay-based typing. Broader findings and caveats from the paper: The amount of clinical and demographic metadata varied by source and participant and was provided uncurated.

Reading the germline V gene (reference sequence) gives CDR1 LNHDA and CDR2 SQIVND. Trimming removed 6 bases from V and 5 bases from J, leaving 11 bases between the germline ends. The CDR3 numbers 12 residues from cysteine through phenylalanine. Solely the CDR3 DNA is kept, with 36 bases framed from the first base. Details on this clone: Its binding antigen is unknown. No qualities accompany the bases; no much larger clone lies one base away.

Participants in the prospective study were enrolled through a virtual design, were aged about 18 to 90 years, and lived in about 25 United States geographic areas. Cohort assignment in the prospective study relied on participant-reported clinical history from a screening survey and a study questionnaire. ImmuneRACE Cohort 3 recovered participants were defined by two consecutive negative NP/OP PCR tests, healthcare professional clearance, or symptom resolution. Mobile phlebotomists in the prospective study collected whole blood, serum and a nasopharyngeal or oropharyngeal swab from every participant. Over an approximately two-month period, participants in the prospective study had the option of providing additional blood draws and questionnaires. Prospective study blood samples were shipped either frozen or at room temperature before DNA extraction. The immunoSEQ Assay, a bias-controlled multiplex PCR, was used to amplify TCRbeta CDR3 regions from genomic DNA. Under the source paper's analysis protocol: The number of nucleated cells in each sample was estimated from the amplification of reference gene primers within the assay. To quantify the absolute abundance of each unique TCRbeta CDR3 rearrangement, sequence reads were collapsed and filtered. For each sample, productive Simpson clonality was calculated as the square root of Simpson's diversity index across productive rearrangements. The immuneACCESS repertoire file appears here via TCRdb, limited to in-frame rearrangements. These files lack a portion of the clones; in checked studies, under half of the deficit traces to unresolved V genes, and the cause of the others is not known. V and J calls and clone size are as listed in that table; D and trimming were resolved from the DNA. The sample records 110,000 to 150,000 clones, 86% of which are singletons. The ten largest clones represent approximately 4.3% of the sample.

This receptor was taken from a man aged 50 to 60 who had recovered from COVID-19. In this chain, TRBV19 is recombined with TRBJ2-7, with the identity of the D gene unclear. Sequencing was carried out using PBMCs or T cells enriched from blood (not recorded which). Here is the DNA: TGTGCCAGTAGCTTCCCAGGCGACGAGCAGTACTTC. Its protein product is CASSFPGDEQYF.